The sequence of this T cell receptor beta chain was determined in a study of a mutant IDH1 vaccine in newly diagnosed glioma. Libraries were prepared by immunoSEQ multiplex PCR; TCRdb keeps only in-frame clonotypes and omits some of them. The table lists about 54,000 clones, more than 75% of them singletons. The time point here: week 23, last vaccination. What each vaccine dose contained was 300 ug of mutant IDH1 20-mer peptide, accompanied by topical imiquimod. General study results and limits: Pseudoprogression appeared independent of alterations in top peripheral clonotypes. Immune responses induced by the vaccine were seen in 80% to 95% of patients, spanning multiple MHC alleles.

As for this clone: The antigen remains unidentified.

This CDR3 is 15 amino acids long. CDR1 is SGHDT, CDR2 YYEEEE, per germline. V was clipped by 5 bases and J by 8 bases; unmatched bases: 9. The specimen was PBMCs, collected from a glioma patient whose treatment included an IDH1 peptide vaccine. The chain has TRBV5-6 and TRBJ2-1; 11 positions agree with TRBD1. The TCR comes from a man aged 40-49 years with glioma. CDR3 protein: CASSSGTGGSDEQFF. The CDR3 DNA sequence: TGTGCCAGCAGTTCCGGGACAGGGGGTAGCGATGAGCAGTTCTTC.